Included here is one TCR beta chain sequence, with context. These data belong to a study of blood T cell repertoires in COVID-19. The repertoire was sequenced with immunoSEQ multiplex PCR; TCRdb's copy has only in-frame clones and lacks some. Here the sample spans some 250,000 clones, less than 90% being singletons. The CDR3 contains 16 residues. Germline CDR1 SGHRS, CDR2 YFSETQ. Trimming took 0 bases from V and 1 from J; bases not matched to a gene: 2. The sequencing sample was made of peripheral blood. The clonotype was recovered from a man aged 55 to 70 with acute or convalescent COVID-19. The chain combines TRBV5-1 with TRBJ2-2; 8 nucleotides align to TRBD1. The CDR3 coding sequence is TGCGCCAGCAGCTTGGACGGACAGGGGAACACCGGGGAGCTGTTTTTT. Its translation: CASSLDGQGNTGELFF.